Listed below are T cell receptor beta chains from one sample, sequenced in a study of cytomegalovirus exposure and HLA in healthy donors. Data came from immunoSEQ multiplex PCR; TCRdb stores just in-frame clones and leaves some out. The table records about 190,000 clones, roughly 80% of them present only once. The sequenced sample was PBMCs. The receptor source for this set is a man aged 50 to 59 in good health and CMV-seronegative. Both conserved end residues are part of each CDR3.

>TRBV7-2|TRBJ2-3
CASSLWGSTDTQYF
>TRBV10-3|TRBJ2-5
CAISEGSGGLEETQYF
>TRBV10-3|TRBJ2-7
CAINRERGDHEQYF
>TRBV7-7|TRBJ2-3
CASSSGGAGGFKDTQYF
>TRBV10-3|TRBJ1-3
CAARAGAGGNTIYF
>TRBV6-1|TRBJ1-1
CASRSQGGDEAFF
>TRBV5-1|TRBJ2-3
CASRGQGYTDTQYF
>TRBV20-1|TRBJ2-2
CSGENTGELFF
>TRBV5-5|TRBJ2-7
CASSWAGGPGEQYF
>TRBV5-6|TRBJ2-7
CASSWEGGSSYEQYF
>TRBV7-8|.
CASSLVSGQGKSSHEQYF
>TRBV10-2|TRBJ2-1
CASSEYNNEQFF
>TRBV5-1|TRBJ1-1
CASSLGQGADWTEAFF
>TRBV11-2|TRBJ2-7
CASSLDRGGGLAYEQYF
>TRBV27|TRBJ1-1
CASSPYYRGLNTEAFF
>TRBV4-1|TRBJ2-3
CASSQLLAADTQYF
>TRBV13|TRBJ2-2
CASSSRVYTGELFF
>TRBV30|TRBJ2-1
CAWSSAGPAEQFF
>TRBV7-9|TRBJ1-2
CSSTLAGEYYGYTF
>TRBV7-2|TRBJ2-7
CASSSSGQGPNREQYF
>TRBV5-6|.
CASSQPSSGPYEQYF
>TRBV6-5|TRBJ2-7
CASQQGASSYEQYF